This T cell receptor (beta chain) was recorded in a study of T cell repertoires in cytomegalovirus infection. Across the study: Newly reported HLA-C-restricted and thoroughly characterized HLA-B-restricted CMV epitopes were employed. Public TCR beta signature analysis indicated the presence of both CMV infection and matching HLA type. Findings and limits, study-wide: Clonotypes of TCR beta that were HLA-C-restricted and CMV-specific dominated the ex vivo response. Carriers of CMV and the relevant HLA type were discriminated by public TCR beta frequency.

TCRdb independently ran MiXCR on the reads; one entry per CDR3 protein. Among 450,000 to 650,000 distinct CDR3 sequences listed, around 40% were seen once. A note on this clonotype: Its matching antigen is unknown.

The germline CDR1 and CDR2 sequences are LNHDA and SQIVND (reference sequence). The CDR3 extends over 15 amino acids. V was pared by 7 bases and J by 4 bases, with 7 bases of the junction left unmatched. The sample here was cultured PBMCs, taken from culture after CMV antigen stimulation. The receptor was derived from a human donor in good health (CMV status not recorded). Some clones in this sample may be carry-over from other donors' samples. This chain connects TRBV19 to TRBJ1-2; TRBD1 agrees at 12 bases. The CDR3 DNA sequence: TGTGCCAGTACGATCGGGACAGGGGGCGGCTATGGCTACACCTTC. It yields the protein CASTIGTGGGYGYTF.